This TCR beta chain was profiled in a study of blood T cells in healthy people across ages. This clonotype was observed a handful of times. Every participating donor contributed about 10 milliliters of peripheral blood through a draw. Trimming shortened V by 3 bases and J by 2 bases, and 10 bases separated the two germline ends. CDR3 length equals 14 residues. CDR1 is MNHEY and CDR2 is SMNVEV in the germline V gene (reference sequence). For the second PCR, which ran for roughly 6 to 12 cycles, a sample-barcoded 5' primer and a J-beta primer mix were used. TCRdb used MiXCR to reprocess the 5' RACE reads, holding one entry per CDR3 protein. The sample holds 1.5 million to 2 million distinct CDR3 sequences, 49% seen once.

The clonotype was recovered from a woman between 40 and 55 years old in good health. This chain links TRBV27 with TRBJ2-5; D ambiguous. The sequenced sample was blood. The CDR3 sequence is CASSFSRQQETQYF. Here the CDR3 DNA reads TGTGCCAGCAGTTTTTCACGGCAGCAAGAGACCCAGTACTTC.